This T cell receptor (beta chain) derives from a study of neurological immune-mediated disorders. At least ten counts were recorded for this clonotype. The antigen is undetermined. Whole-study results and caveats: The greatest TCR clonal expansion occurred in HTLV-1-associated myelopathy and the least in multiple sclerosis, which fell below healthy controls.

Every sequencing run drew on 15-18 subjects and yielded over 180 million TCR-beta sequences. TCRdb used MiXCR to reprocess the 5' RACE reads, holding one entry per CDR3 protein. Of 30,000 to 45,000 distinct CDR3 sequences listed, roughly 10% are singletons. The CDR3 contains 15 residues. V lost 2 bases to trimming and J lost 1 base; unmatched junction nucleotides: 2. Germline V CDR1 and CDR2: SGHTA, FQGNSA. The sample taken for sequencing was CD4+ T cells from blood. V is TRBV7-2 and J is TRBJ2-3; 8 bases agree with TRBD2. The TCR sequence derives from a woman aged 25 to 45 with HTLV-1-associated myelopathy (HAM/TSP). Here the CDR3 DNA reads TGTGCCAGCAGCTTACGGGGGGGGGGCACAGATACGCAGTATTTT. It encodes CASSLRGGGTDTQYF.